The 26 T cell receptor beta chains below all came from one sample that was sequenced in a study of T cell repertoires in cytomegalovirus infection (dated by TCRdb to between 2018 and 2020). The treatment or condition label, as the study defines it: in vitro stimulation with specific CMV peptide epitopes to enrich CMV-specific T cells. Their antigen targets remain unknown. The reads were generated on an Illumina HiSeq 1500. The public reads were quality trimmed at Q25 with fastp and then assembled into clones with MiXCR by TCRdb, keeping productive beta chains. Rows merge per CDR3 protein into single entries with the most common DNA and genes. This sample is represented by about a million distinct CDR3 sequences; roughly 30% of them were singletons. Roughly an eighth of the sample belongs to the ten largest clones. Sequencing was performed on cultured CD8+ T cells from PBMCs, taken from culture after CMV antigen stimulation. The receptors were sampled from a human donor in good health (CMV status not recorded). Some clones in this sample may be carry-over from other donors' samples.

The chain is built from TRBV20-1 and TRBJ2-4, with D perhaps TRBD2 (6 bases). CDR1 is DFQATT and CDR2 is SNEGSKA in the germline V gene (reference sequence). Deletions cut 0 bases from V and 1 base from J, with 7 bases between. The CDR3 length is 14 residues. Written as DNA, the CDR3 is TGCAGTGCTAGAGATCGGGGGGCCAAAAACATTCAGTACTTC. Amino acid sequence: CSARDRGAKNIQYF.

The J gene is TRBJ2-7, the V gene TRBV12-3 or TRBV12-4; D ambiguous. V shed 4 bases and J shed 5 bases, with 9 bases lying between them. The CDR3 covers 12 residues. This CDR3 reads CASSYRLHEQYF. CDR3 nucleotide sequence: TGTGCCAGCAGTTACCGTTTGCACGAGCAGTACTTC.

This clonotype came up many times. V usage is TRBV7-6 and J usage is TRBJ2-7; D is uncertain. CDR1 and CDR2 (germline): SGHVS, FNYEAQ. This CDR3 has 13 amino acids. Trimming pared 2 bases from V and 2 bases from J, leaving 7 bases between. The CDR3 bases are TGTGCCAGCAGCTTAAATACCGCCTACGAGCAGTACTTC. Its translation is CASSLNTAYEQYF. The full variable domain, with the rest looked up from reference TRBV7-6 and TRBJ2-7, is GAGVSQSPRYKVTKRGQDVALRCDPISGHVSLYWYRQALGQGPEFLTYFNYEAQQDKSGLPNDRFSAERPEGSISTLTIQRTEQRDSAMYRCASSLNTAYEQYFGPGTRLTVT.

The rearrangement uses TRBV7-2 and TRBJ2-3; no definite D call. Trimming took off 1 base at V and 1 base at J, with 9 bases between the two ends. This CDR3 is 15 amino acids long. In germline, CDR1 is SGHTA, CDR2 FQGNSA. The CDR3 here is CASSLDGARTDTQYF. CDR3 DNA: TGTGCCAGCAGCTTAGACGGTGCACGCACAGATACGCAGTATTTT.

The chain has TRBV28 and TRBJ1-1; 8 positions match TRBD1. This CDR3 has 16 residues. CDR1 and CDR2 from the germline V gene are MDHEN and SYDVKM. V shed 0 bases, J shed 5 bases, and the junction held 8 bases outside the gene matches. The CDR3 here is CASSLWGQVPGTEAFF. The CDR3 region has the DNA TGTGCCAGCAGTTTATGGGGACAGGTACCGGGAACTGAAGCTTTCTTT. Full variable domain (missing parts from reference TRBV28 and TRBJ1-1): DVKVTQSSRYLVKRTGEKVFLECVQDMDHENMFWYRQDPGLGLRLIYFSYDVKMKEKGDIPEGYSVSREKKERFSLILESASTNQTSMYLCASSLWGQVPGTEAFFGQGTRLTVV.

The chain is built from TRBV12-3 or TRBV12-4 and TRBJ1-2; D is uncertain. Trimming removed 4 bases from V and 4 bases from J, with 13 bases in between. This CDR3 is 14 amino acids long. CDR3 bases: TGTGCCAGCAGTTACAGCGCCCTCAGCTATGGCTACACCTTC. Translating gives CASSYSALSYGYTF.

The J gene is TRBJ2-7, the V gene TRBV20-1; D unresolved. CDR3 length equals 13 residues. V was clipped by 3 bases and J by 5 bases, with 14 bases between them. Germline V gene sequence: CDR1 DFQATT, CDR2 SNEGSKA (reference sequence). The DNA for the CDR3 is TGCAGTGCTAGGACGCTAGTAGCCGACGAGCAGTACGTC. Translated: CSARTLVADEQYV.

This clonotype was detected a few times. The rearrangement uses TRBV6-5 and TRBJ2-3, with TRBD1 identical over 8 bases. After removal of 2 bases from V and 3 bases from J, the junction contained 10 bases not matched to a gene. This CDR3 contains 17 residues. Germline V CDR1 and CDR2: MNHEY, SVGAGI. The CDR3 DNA reads as TGTGCCAGCAGTTACGGACCTTACAGGGGGAGTACAGATACGCAGTATTTT. Translated, it gives CASSYGPYRGSTDTQYF.

This clonotype appeared once. The chain links TRBV4-1 to TRBJ2-2; 11 nucleotides align to TRBD2. V trimming: 5 bases; J trimming: 0 bases; junction bases outside the gene matches: 8. CDR1 is MGHRA, CDR2 YSYEKL, per germline. There are 18 residues in the CDR3. The CDR3 DNA is TGCGCCAGCAGCACGAGCGGGACTAGCGGAGCGAACACCGGGGAGCTGTTTTTT. Residues: CASSTSGTSGANTGELFF.

This clonotype appeared a single time. The chain carries TRBV13 and TRBJ1-2; D perhaps matches TRBD1 (6 bases). V lost 5 bases, J lost 5 bases, and 21 bases lay in between. Germline V lookup: CDR1 PRHDT, CDR2 FYEKMQ (reference sequence). The CDR3 is 16 amino acids. In DNA, the CDR3 is TGTGCCAGCAGCACCGAACCCTGGACAGAGGGGTATGGCTACACCTTC. Amino acids: CASSTEPWTEGYGYTF. Variable domain in full (rest from reference TRBV13 and TRBJ1-2): AAGVIQSPRHLIKEKRETATLKCYPIPRHDTVYWYQQGPGQDPQFLISFYEKMQSDKGSIPDRFSAQQFSDYHSELNMSSLELGDSALYFCASSTEPWTEGYGYTFGSGTRLTVV.

The genes are TRBV9 and TRBJ1-1, with D possibly TRBD1 on 6 matching bases. Germline-derived CDR1 and CDR2 are SGDLS and YYNGEE. Trimming stripped 4 bases from V and 0 bases from J, with 13 bases between. The CDR3 spans 15 residues. The CDR3 spells CASSPGTPVNTEAFF. CDR3 sequence (DNA): TGTGCCAGCAGCCCAGGGACACCAGTGAACACTGAAGCTTTCTTT. The full variable domain, its missing parts supplied by reference TRBV9 and TRBJ1-1, is DSGVTQTPKHLITATGQRVTLRCSPRSGDLSVYWYQQSLDQGLQFLIQYYNGEERAKGNILERFSAQQFPDLHSELNLSSLELGDSALYFCASSPGTPVNTEAFFGQGTRLTVV.

With regard to this clonotype: Germline is not matched at one junction end, which may reflect a read error. The chain is built from TRBV6-2 or TRBV6-3 and TRBJ2-3; 12 bases are a match to TRBD2. The length of the CDR3 is 15 residues. Germline CDR1 is MNHEY and CDR2 is SVGEGT. CDR3 region: CVSRGLAGRTDTQYF. In DNA form, the CDR3 reads TGTGTCAGCAGAGGACTAGCGGGGCGCACAGATACGCAGTATTTT.

In its sample, this clonotype was seen a few times. The chain recombines TRBV6-1 with TRBJ2-2; perhaps TRBD2 as D (5 bases). The CDR3 has 14 amino acids. Trimming stripped 7 bases from V and 5 bases from J, with 14 bases between. Germline loops: CDR1 MNHNS, CDR2 SASEGT. CDR3 nucleotide sequence: TGTGCCAGCATCTTCACTCCGGGGACCGGGGAGCTGTTTTTT. Its translation is CASIFTPGTGELFF.

This rearrangement joins TRBV27 to TRBJ2-7, with 8 bases identical to TRBD1. The CDR3 covers 15 residues. Per germline, CDR1 MNHEY and CDR2 SMNVEV (reference sequence). The V segment lost 6 bases and the J segment 2 bases; nucleotides outside the gene matches: 9. The CDR3 sequence is CASRLGTGGPYEQYF. The CDR3 DNA reads TGTGCCAGCAGACTTGGCACAGGGGGGCCCTACGAGCAGTACTTC.

The chain couples TRBV9 to TRBJ1-5, with 8 bases that match TRBD1. V trimming: 3 bases; J trimming: 4 bases; junction bases outside the gene matches: 15. The CDR3 spans 18 residues. Germline CDR1 SGDLS, CDR2 YYNGEE. CDR3 region: CASSADRGIPSRNQPQHF. In nucleotides, the CDR3 is TGTGCCAGCAGCGCCGACAGGGGAATACCCTCACGAAATCAGCCCCAGCATTTT.

The genes are TRBV12-3 or TRBV12-4 and TRBJ2-1; D unresolved. V dropped 2 bases and J dropped 13 bases, with 9 bases sitting between them. The CDR3 loop spans 11 amino acids. CDR3 loop: CASSLFEKQFF. Here the CDR3 DNA reads TGTGCCAGCAGTTTATTTGAAAAACAGTTCTTC.

This clonotype was seen a handful of times. The J gene is TRBJ2-2, the V gene TRBV7-9; TRBD2 agrees at 10 bases. The CDR3 covers 20 residues. In germline, CDR1 is SEHNR, CDR2 FQNEAQ (reference sequence). The V and J ends lost 7 bases and 0 bases, in that order; junction bases with no gene match: 17. The CDR3 here is CASTPPGIAGGPTNTGELFF. CDR3 sequence (DNA): TGTGCCAGCACCCCTCCCGGGATAGCGGGGGGACCAACGAACACCGGGGAGCTGTTTTTT.

This sequence joins TRBV19 and TRBJ1-5; TRBD1 is a possible D gene (5 bases). Germline V gene data show CDR1 as LNHDA and CDR2 as SQIVND (reference sequence). This CDR3 has 15 residues. Between the trimmed V and J ends, which lost 3 bases and 0 bases, there was a span of 9 bases. CDR3 in amino acids: CASSMAGHSNQPQHF. CDR3 bases: TGTGCCAGTAGTATGGCCGGACATAGCAATCAGCCCCAGCATTTT.

This rearrangement joins TRBV5-6 to TRBJ1-1; TRBD1 is a possible D gene (5 bases). Germline V lookup: CDR1 SGHDT, CDR2 YYEEEE. The CDR3 extends over 14 amino acids. Trimming left V 0 bases short and J 4 bases short, with 10 bases between. Here the CDR3 reads CASSLEGRVTEAFF. The CDR3 nucleotides are TGTGCCAGCAGCTTGGAGGGGAGGGTCACTGAAGCTTTCTTT.

There are many counts of this clonotype. The V gene is TRBV7-6, the J gene TRBJ2-1; TRBD1 matches at 7 bases. Germline CDR1 SGHVS, CDR2 FNYEAQ. The CDR3 runs to 16 residues. With V trimmed by 4 bases and J by 2 bases, 8 bases remained unmatched. In DNA form, the CDR3 reads TGTGCCAGCAGCTCCCGACAGGGTTCGGCCTACAATGAGCAGTTCTTC. As protein: CASSSRQGSAYNEQFF.

V is TRBV7-8 and J is TRBJ2-2, with 11 bases aligning to TRBD2. After removal of 5 bases from V and 5 bases from J, the junction contained 13 bases not matched to a gene. Per the germline V gene, CDR1 is SGHVS and CDR2 is FQNEAQ. This CDR3 is built from 18 residues. CDR3 in amino acids: CASSLRRVSGGATGELFF. CDR3 bases: TGTGCCAGCAGCCTACGCCGGGTTAGCGGGGGGGCTACCGGGGAGCTGTTTTTT.

The table lists this clonotype with many counts. This sequence joins TRBV10-3 and TRBJ2-2; TRBD1 aligns across 9 bases. CDR1 and CDR2 from the germline V gene are ENHRY and SYGVKD. This CDR3 comprises 14 residues. The trim removed 7 bases at V and 1 base at J, leaving 1 base unmatched. The chain's CDR3 is CAIKGQGNTGELFF. The CDR3 DNA reads as TGTGCCATCAAGGGACAGGGGAACACCGGGGAGCTGTTTTTT.

The chain combines TRBV10-2 with TRBJ2-1; D may match TRBD1 or TRBD2 (6 bases each). The length of the CDR3 is 14 residues. V gave up 8 bases and J gave up 0 bases, with 11 bases separating them. Germline values: CDR1 WSHSY, CDR2 SAAADI. In DNA form, the CDR3 reads TGCGCCAGCGGGGGGCTGGGCTCCTACAATGAGCAGTTCTTC. It specifies CASGGLGSYNEQFF.

This chain connects TRBV2 to TRBJ1-1, with a weak D call TRBD1 (5 bases). CDR1 is SNHLY, CDR2 FYNNEI, per germline. The CDR3 is 14 amino acids. Between the trimmed V and J ends, which lost 4 bases and 0 bases, there was a span of 9 bases. The CDR3 is CASSGGRLNTEAFF. The CDR3 DNA follows: TGTGCCAGCAGTGGGGGACGGTTGAACACTGAAGCTTTCTTT.

This clonotype was counted a few times. This chain uses TRBV5-6 with TRBJ2-5, with 15 nucleotides matching TRBD2. The J segment lost 2 bases and the V segment lost 1 base, leaving 3 bases of the junction unmatched. Germline CDR1 SGHDT, CDR2 YYEEEE. The CDR3 contains 17 residues. In nucleotides, the CDR3 is TGTGCCAGCAGCTTGAGGACTAGCGGGGGGGTGCAAGAGACCCAGTACTTC. Its translation: CASSLRTSGGVQETQYF.

This clonotype was detected once. The chain is built from TRBV25-1 and TRBJ2-7; TRBD1 matches at 10 bases. The V gene end was trimmed by 8 bases and the J gene end by 9 bases; junction bases not matched to a gene: 7. The CDR3 spans 12 residues. Per the germline V gene, CDR1 is MGHDK and CDR2 is SYGVNS. CDR3 in DNA: TGTGCCAGCGCCGGGACAGGGGACGGGCAGTACTTC. Encoded protein: CASAGTGDGQYF.